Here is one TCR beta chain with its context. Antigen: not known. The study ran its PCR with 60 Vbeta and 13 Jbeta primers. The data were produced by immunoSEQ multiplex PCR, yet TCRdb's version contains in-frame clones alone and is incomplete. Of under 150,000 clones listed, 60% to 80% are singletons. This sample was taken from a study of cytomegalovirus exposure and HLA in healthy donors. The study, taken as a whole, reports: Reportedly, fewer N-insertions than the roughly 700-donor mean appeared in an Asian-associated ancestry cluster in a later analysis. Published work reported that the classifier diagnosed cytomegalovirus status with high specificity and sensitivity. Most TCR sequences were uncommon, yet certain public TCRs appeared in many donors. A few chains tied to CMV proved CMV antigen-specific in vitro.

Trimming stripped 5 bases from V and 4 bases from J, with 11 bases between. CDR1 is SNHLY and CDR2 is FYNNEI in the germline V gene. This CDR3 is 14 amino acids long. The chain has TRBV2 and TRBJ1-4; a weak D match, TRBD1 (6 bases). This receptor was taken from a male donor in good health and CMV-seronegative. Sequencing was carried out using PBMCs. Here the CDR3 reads CASSSWTDNEKLFF. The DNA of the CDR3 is TGTGCCAGCAGTTCATGGACAGATAATGAAAAACTGTTTTTT. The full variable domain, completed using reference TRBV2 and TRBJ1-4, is EPEVTQTPSHQVTQMGQEVILRCVPISNHLYFYWYRQILGQKVEFLVSFYNNEISEKSEIFDDQFSVERPDGSNFTLKIRSTKLEDSAMYFCASSSWTDNEKLFFGSGTQLSVL.